This is a list of T cell receptor beta chains from one sample in a study of response to subunit inactivated influenza vaccine. TCRdb used MiXCR to reprocess the RT-PCR reads, holding one entry per CDR3 protein. This table has hundreds of thousands of distinct CDR3 sequences, approximately 7.7% appearing once. The sample in question was PBMCs from blood, obtained less than 30 months after vaccination. Source of these receptors: a man aged 45-69 years who received an inactivated influenza vaccine. Both conserved end residues are part of each CDR3. A D gene is named only where the DNA matches it firmly. Rows give clone size only sometimes, using once, few, many, or a class for an expanded clone.

abundance,len,d_gene,j_gene,v_gene,CDR3aa,CDR3nt
few,12,.,TRBJ2-5,TRBV12-3/TRBV12-4,CASLGGQETQYF,TGTGCCAGCTTGGGGGGGCAGGAGACCCAGTACTTC
medium-sized,13,.,TRBJ2-3,TRBV29-1,CSVDFSRPDTQYF,TGCAGCGTTGACTTCAGTCGTCCAGACACGCAGTATTTT
.,11,.,TRBJ2-1,TRBV20-1,CSARDDNEQFF,TGCAGTGCTAGAGATGACAATGAGCAGTTCTTC
few,13,.,TRBJ2-1,TRBV20-1,CSAWWHAHNEQFF,TGCAGTGCTTGGTGGCACGCTCACAATGAGCAGTTCTTC
few,17,TRBD2,TRBJ2-4,TRBV28,CASKRTSGRLAKNIQYF,TGTGCCAGCAAGCGGACTAGCGGGAGATTAGCCAAAAACATTCAGTACTTC
.,15,.,TRBJ2-1,TRBV5-6,CASSFLGPNGDEQFF,TGTGCCAGCAGCTTTCTGGGTCCCAACGGGGATGAGCAGTTCTTC
few,14,TRBD1,TRBJ1-5,TRBV5-1,CASSLGTGDEPQHF,TGCGCCAGCAGCTTAGGGACAGGGGATGAGCCCCAGCATTTT
few,14,TRBD1,TRBJ1-1,TRBV15,CATSGGTGVTEAFF,TGTGCCACCAGCGGCGGGACAGGGGTAACTGAAGCTTTCTTT
many,16,.,TRBJ2-1,TRBV5-6,CASSPVGRSSYNEQFF,TGTGCCAGCAGCCCCGTCGGGCGTAGCTCCTACAATGAGCAGTTCTTC
many,18,TRBD2,TRBJ2-2,TRBV3-1,CASSPRHTSGGNTGELFF,TGTGCCAGCAGCCCACGCCACACTAGCGGTGGGAACACCGGGGAGCTGTTTTTT
.,14,.,TRBJ1-2,TRBV5-5,CASSYTGQNYGYTF,TGTGCCAGCAGCTATACGGGACAAAACTATGGCTACACCTTC
few,14,.,TRBJ2-3,TRBV11-1,CASSSPSFTDTQYF,TGTGCCAGCAGCTCCCCTTCCTTCACAGATACGCAGTATTTT
.,13,TRBD1,TRBJ1-2,TRBV7-9,CASRSQGADGYTF,TGTGCCAGCAGATCCCAGGGGGCGGATGGCTACACCTTC
few,13,.,TRBJ2-3,TRBV11-2,CASSFIRGQAQYF,TGTGCCAGCAGCTTTATAAGAGGGCAGGCGCAGTATTTT